This TCR beta chain was retrieved from a study of Ad26.COV2.S vaccination and SARS-CoV-2 variants. Background on the study: Vaccine-arm donor from the placebo-controlled COV1001 Ad26.COV2.S trial. Into the muscle, Ad26.COV2.S was dosed once or twice, 56 days apart. Regarding the study as a whole: Vaccinees and placebo recipients showed similar non-spike TCR breadth. A substantial breadth of spike-specific CD8+ and CD4+ T cell responses after vaccination has been reported.

As for treatment: over 15 received Ad26.COV2.S at low or high dose, single or two shots; roughly five received placebo; per-sample allocation not given. Sampling happened 63 days after the first vaccine or placebo injection. Germline V gene data show CDR1 as SGDLS and CDR2 as YYNGEE. V lost 0 bases, J lost 3 bases, and 13 bases lay in between. The CDR3 has 16 residues. Method: immunoSEQ multiplex PCR; TCRdb's copy keeps in-frame clones and lacks some. The sample records some 500,000 clones, roughly nine tenths being singletons. This clone was counted a single time. Its cognate antigen is unknown. The sequence came from a person between 18 and 60 years old who received the Ad26.COV2.S COVID-19 vaccine or a placebo. This chain joins TRBV9 and TRBJ2-1; D possibly uses TRBD1 or TRBD2 (5 bases each). The sample consisted of peripheral blood, taken in a trial of Ad26.COV2.S vaccine versus placebo. In DNA form, the CDR3 reads TGTGCCAGCAGCGTAGAGGGAGACAGCTTCTACAATGAGCAGTTCTTC. Translation: CASSVEGDSFYNEQFF.